A selection of T cell receptor beta chains follows, all from one sample in a study of STAT5B mutations in CD4+ large granular lymphocyte leukemia. Assay: immunoSEQ multiplex PCR; the TCRdb copy retains only in-frame clones and omits some. The repertoire holds about 25,000 clones, with 74% as singletons. Sequences were obtained from CD4+ T cells from blood buffy coats. Receptors were obtained from a human donor in good health. CDR3s include the opening cysteine and the closing phenylalanine or tryptophan. D genes are given only for firm matches. Clone size appears in some rows only: once, few, many, or a class for an expanded clone.

j_call: TRBJ2-5
d_call: -
clone_size: -
v_call: TRBV6-5
cdr3_aa: CASSPRRVAPETQYF
cdr3_nt: TGTGCCAGCAGCCCCAGGCGGGTGGCTCCGGAGACCCAGTACTTC

j_call: TRBJ2-3
d_call: TRBD2
clone_size: once
v_call: TRBV18
cdr3_aa: CASSPNSGGPTDTQYF
cdr3_nt: TGTGCCAGCTCACCGAACTCGGGGGGGCCGACAGATACGCAGTATTTT

j_call: TRBJ1-2
d_call: -
clone_size: -
v_call: TRBV6-1
cdr3_aa: CATTPGQVGYGYTF
cdr3_nt: TGTGCCACCACCCCGGGGCAGGTTGGCTATGGCTACACCTTC

j_call: TRBJ2-2
d_call: TRBD1
clone_size: -
v_call: TRBV7-3
cdr3_aa: CASSRRTGGPTGELFF
cdr3_nt: TGTGCCAGCAGCCGCAGGACAGGGGGTCCCACCGGGGAGCTGTTTTTT

j_call: TRBJ1-5
d_call: TRBD1
clone_size: -
v_call: TRBV9
cdr3_aa: CASSEQGGSNQPQHF
cdr3_nt: TGTGCCAGCAGCGAACAGGGGGGGTCCAATCAGCCCCAGCATTTT

j_call: TRBJ2-3
d_call: -
clone_size: once
v_call: TRBV7-8
cdr3_aa: CASSLANRASGTDTQYF
cdr3_nt: TGTGCCAGCAGCTTAGCGAACAGGGCTTCGGGCACAGATACGCAGTATTTT

j_call: TRBJ1-5
d_call: -
clone_size: -
v_call: TRBV6-5
cdr3_aa: CASRDEQPQHF
cdr3_nt: TGTGCCAGCAGGGACGAACAGCCCCAGCATTTT

j_call: TRBJ1-1
d_call: -
clone_size: -
v_call: TRBV6-5
cdr3_aa: CASSVDEKNTEAFF
cdr3_nt: TGTGCCAGCAGTGTTGACGAGAAGAACACTGAAGCTTTCTTT

j_call: TRBJ1-5
d_call: -
clone_size: -
v_call: TRBV5-6
cdr3_aa: CASSSHGDEGPQHF
cdr3_nt: TGTGCCAGCAGCTCCCACGGGGACGAGGGGCCCCAGCATTTT

j_call: TRBJ2-1
d_call: -
clone_size: -
v_call: TRBV7-8
cdr3_aa: CASSLVGDSGDNEQFF
cdr3_nt: TGTGCCAGCAGCTTAGTGGGTGACAGTGGAGACAATGAGCAGTTCTTC

j_call: TRBJ2-1
d_call: -
clone_size: -
v_call: TRBV7-3
cdr3_aa: CASSSLGEQFF
cdr3_nt: TGTGCCAGCAGCTCCCTGGGTGAGCAGTTCTTC

j_call: TRBJ2-5
d_call: -
clone_size: -
v_call: TRBV7-8
cdr3_aa: CASSLGFVQETQYF
cdr3_nt: TGTGCCAGCAGCTTAGGTTTTGTCCAAGAGACCCAGTACTTC

j_call: TRBJ2-5
d_call: TRBD2
clone_size: -
v_call: TRBV11-2
cdr3_aa: CASSLGYSGEQETQYF
cdr3_nt: TGTGCCAGCAGCTTAGGTTATAGCGGGGAACAAGAGACCCAGTACTTC

j_call: TRBJ1-4
d_call: TRBD1
clone_size: few
v_call: TRBV7-9
cdr3_aa: CASSGQGNEKLFF
cdr3_nt: TGTGCCAGCAGCGGACAGGGAAATGAAAAACTGTTTTTT

j_call: TRBJ1-5
d_call: -
clone_size: few
v_call: TRBV4-1
cdr3_aa: CASSHGTPDPQPQHF
cdr3_nt: TGTGCCAGCAGCCACGGGACCCCGGACCCTCAGCCCCAGCATTTT

j_call: TRBJ2-5
d_call: -
clone_size: -
v_call: TRBV7-2
cdr3_aa: CASSLNWGETQYF
cdr3_nt: TGTGCCAGCAGCTTAAATTGGGGAGAGACCCAGTACTTC

j_call: TRBJ1-6
d_call: -
clone_size: few
v_call: TRBV7-8
cdr3_aa: CASSQKLGQGSSPLHF
cdr3_nt: TGTGCCAGCAGCCAGAAGTTAGGCCAGGGCAGTTCACCCCTCCACTTT

j_call: TRBJ1-1
d_call: -
clone_size: once
v_call: TRBV6-6
cdr3_aa: CASSPIDRMNLAFF
cdr3_nt: TGTGCCAGCAGCCCTATCGACAGGATGAATCTCGCTTTCTTT

j_call: TRBJ1-1
d_call: -
clone_size: -
v_call: TRBV5-1
cdr3_aa: CASSSSTGYVNTEAFF
cdr3_nt: TGCGCCAGCAGCTCCTCTACAGGGTACGTGAACACTGAAGCTTTCTTT

j_call: TRBJ1-1
d_call: TRBD1
clone_size: medium-sized
v_call: TRBV30
cdr3_aa: CAWSRKVAGGARTEAFF
cdr3_nt: TGTGCCTGGAGTCGGAAGGTAGCAGGGGGCGCACGGACTGAAGCTTTCTTT

j_call: TRBJ2-7
d_call: TRBD2
clone_size: -
v_call: TRBV20-1
cdr3_aa: CRGGVREQYF
cdr3_nt: TGCAGGGGGGGGGTGAGGGAGCAGTACTTC

j_call: TRBJ1-2
d_call: -
clone_size: -
v_call: TRBV4-3
cdr3_aa: CASSQGGGYTF
cdr3_nt: TGCGCCAGCAGTCAAGGGGGAGGCTACACCTTC

j_call: TRBJ2-7
d_call: TRBD2
clone_size: -
v_call: TRBV18
cdr3_aa: CASSPKASGRYEQYF
cdr3_nt: TGTGCCAGCTCACCTAAGGCTAGCGGGAGGTACGAGCAGTACTTC

j_call: TRBJ2-1
d_call: -
clone_size: -
v_call: TRBV7-9
cdr3_aa: CASSYIRGPGDNEQFF
cdr3_nt: TGTGCCAGCAGCTATATCCGGGGTCCCGGGGACAATGAGCAGTTCTTC

j_call: TRBJ2-7
d_call: TRBD1
clone_size: -
v_call: TRBV18
cdr3_aa: CASSPRQGRYEQYF
cdr3_nt: TGTGCCAGCTCACCAAGACAGGGAAGGTACGAGCAGTACTTC

j_call: TRBJ2-3
d_call: -
clone_size: once
v_call: TRBV7-2
cdr3_aa: CASSAIWGGLDTQYF
cdr3_nt: TGTGCCAGCAGCGCGATTTGGGGGGGCTTGGATACGCAGTATTTT

j_call: TRBJ1-5
d_call: TRBD1
clone_size: -
v_call: TRBV19
cdr3_aa: CASTPGQGQSNQPQHF
cdr3_nt: TGTGCCAGTACCCCTGGACAGGGACAAAGCAATCAGCCCCAGCATTTT

j_call: TRBJ1-3
d_call: -
clone_size: few
v_call: TRBV9
cdr3_aa: CASSVTFGNTIYF
cdr3_nt: TGTGCCAGCAGCGTAACCTTTGGCAACACCATATATTTT

j_call: TRBJ1-1
d_call: -
clone_size: few
v_call: TRBV5-1
cdr3_aa: CASSLSGSPNTEAFF
cdr3_nt: TGCGCCAGCAGCTTGTCAGGCAGTCCGAACACTGAAGCTTTCTTT

j_call: TRBJ2-5
d_call: -
clone_size: -
v_call: TRBV21-1
cdr3_aa: CASSTPQGVLQETQYF
cdr3_nt: TGTGCCAGCAGCACACCACAGGGGGTCCTCCAAGAGACCCAGTACTTC

j_call: TRBJ2-2
d_call: -
clone_size: -
v_call: TRBV7-3
cdr3_aa: CASKLGPTNTGELFF
cdr3_nt: TGTGCCAGCAAGCTAGGTCCCACGAACACCGGGGAGCTGTTTTTT

j_call: TRBJ2-3
d_call: -
clone_size: -
v_call: TRBV7-3
cdr3_aa: CASSPRPGTLGTQYF
cdr3_nt: TGTGCCAGCAGCCCAAGACCCGGGACTCTGGGTACGCAGTATTTT

j_call: TRBJ2-2
d_call: -
clone_size: -
v_call: TRBV5-1
cdr3_aa: CASKAGHSGGELFF
cdr3_nt: TGCGCCAGCAAGGCCGGACATTCAGGCGGGGAGCTGTTTTTT

j_call: TRBJ1-1
d_call: -
clone_size: once
v_call: TRBV1
cdr3_aa: CTSTLGGQGASKAFF
cdr3_nt: TGCACCAGCACCCTTGGGGGACAGGGGGCGTCTAAGGCTTTCTTT

j_call: TRBJ1-6
d_call: -
clone_size: -
v_call: TRBV9
cdr3_aa: CASSDGSSYNSPLHF
cdr3_nt: TGTGCCAGCAGCGACGGGAGCTCCTATAATTCACCCCTCCACTTT

j_call: TRBJ2-1
d_call: -
clone_size: few
v_call: TRBV4-3
cdr3_aa: CASSHRPVDEQFF
cdr3_nt: TGCGCCAGCAGCCACCGGCCAGTCGATGAGCAGTTCTTC

j_call: TRBJ1-6
d_call: -
clone_size: -
v_call: TRBV30
cdr3_aa: CAGQLKTGRGSPLHF
cdr3_nt: TGTGCCGGACAACTAAAAACGGGGAGGGGTTCACCCCTCCACTTT

j_call: TRBJ1-6
d_call: -
clone_size: few
v_call: TRBV4-3
cdr3_aa: CASSQDQGGGEFSPLHF
cdr3_nt: TGCGCCAGCAGCCAAGATCAGGGAGGGGGGGAATTTTCACCCCTCCACTTT

j_call: TRBJ1-2
d_call: -
clone_size: few
v_call: TRBV2
cdr3_aa: CASSRVRGYGYTF
cdr3_nt: TGTGCCAGCAGTAGAGTTCGAGGGTATGGCTACACCTTC

j_call: TRBJ1-2
d_call: -
clone_size: few
v_call: TRBV19
cdr3_aa: CASSTEPTANYGYTF
cdr3_nt: TGTGCCAGTAGTACAGAGCCGACAGCTAACTATGGCTACACCTTC

j_call: TRBJ1-2
d_call: -
clone_size: -
v_call: TRBV6-5
cdr3_aa: CASSLGANYGYTF
cdr3_nt: TGTGCCAGCAGTCTCGGAGCTAACTATGGCTACACCTTC

j_call: TRBJ2-5
d_call: -
clone_size: -
v_call: TRBV18
cdr3_aa: CASSPPTAQETQYF
cdr3_nt: TGTGCCAGCTCACCACCGACGGCTCAAGAGACCCAGTACTTC

j_call: TRBJ2-1
d_call: -
clone_size: -
v_call: TRBV18
cdr3_aa: CASSPEGSESNEQFF
cdr3_nt: TGTGCCAGCTCACCCGAAGGGAGCGAGTCCAATGAGCAGTTCTTC

j_call: TRBJ2-1
d_call: -
clone_size: -
v_call: TRBV7-3
cdr3_aa: CASSLSPRDEQFF
cdr3_nt: TGTGCCAGCAGCTTAAGCCCCCGCGATGAGCAGTTCTTC

j_call: TRBJ1-1
d_call: -
clone_size: -
v_call: TRBV19
cdr3_aa: CASNTGYSEAFF
cdr3_nt: TGTGCCAGTAATACAGGGTACTCTGAAGCTTTCTTT

j_call: TRBJ2-5
d_call: TRBD2
clone_size: -
v_call: TRBV6-6
cdr3_aa: CASTLGLGVGKTQYF
cdr3_nt: TGTGCCAGCACGCTGGGACTAGGGGTAGGAAAGACCCAGTACTTC

j_call: TRBJ2-2
d_call: -
clone_size: -
v_call: TRBV5-1
cdr3_aa: CASSYGVSNTGELFF
cdr3_nt: TGCGCCAGCAGCTACGGCGTTTCGAACACCGGGGAGCTGTTTTTT

j_call: TRBJ2-7
d_call: TRBD1
clone_size: -
v_call: TRBV6-8
cdr3_aa: CASRSLPGQRPYEQYF
cdr3_nt: TGTGCCAGCAGAAGCTTACCGGGACAGAGGCCCTACGAGCAGTACTTC

j_call: TRBJ2-1
d_call: TRBD2
clone_size: -
v_call: TRBV4-2
cdr3_aa: CASSLQPPKLAGGLNEQFF
cdr3_nt: TGTGCCAGCAGCTTACAGCCCCCAAAACTAGCGGGAGGGCTTAATGAGCAGTTCTTC

j_call: TRBJ1-2
d_call: -
clone_size: -
v_call: TRBV11-2
cdr3_aa: CASSHGRRRYGYTF
cdr3_nt: TGTGCCAGCAGTCACGGTCGCAGACGCTATGGCTACACCTTC

j_call: TRBJ1-4
d_call: -
clone_size: -
v_call: TRBV30
cdr3_aa: CAWSPPARSSAATNEKLFF
cdr3_nt: TGTGCCTGGAGTCCTCCTGCCCGCAGCAGCGCTGCAACTAATGAAAAACTGTTTTTT

j_call: TRBJ1-1
d_call: TRBD1
clone_size: -
v_call: TRBV19
cdr3_aa: CASSIGNQGQENTEAFF
cdr3_nt: TGTGCCAGTAGTATAGGGAACCAGGGACAGGAGAACACTGAAGCTTTCTTT

j_call: TRBJ2-3
d_call: TRBD2
clone_size: -
v_call: TRBV7-7
cdr3_aa: CASSSSGLGGTDTQYF
cdr3_nt: TGTGCCAGCAGCTCATCAGGACTAGGAGGGACAGATACGCAGTATTTT

j_call: TRBJ2-7
d_call: TRBD1
clone_size: -
v_call: TRBV2
cdr3_aa: CASKIGQGTYEQYF
cdr3_nt: TGTGCCAGCAAAATCGGACAGGGGACCTACGAGCAGTACTTC

j_call: TRBJ2-6
d_call: -
clone_size: once
v_call: TRBV9
cdr3_aa: CASSYQGPGANVLTF
cdr3_nt: TGTGCCAGCAGCTACCAGGGCCCTGGGGCCAACGTCCTGACTTTC

j_call: TRBJ1-6
d_call: TRBD1
clone_size: -
v_call: TRBV4-1
cdr3_aa: CASSPTTMTGDSPLHF
cdr3_nt: TGCGCCAGCAGCCCTACGACTATGACAGGGGATTCACCCCTCCACTTT

j_call: TRBJ2-3
d_call: -
clone_size: -
v_call: TRBV5-4
cdr3_aa: CASSLAISDTQYF
cdr3_nt: TGTGCCAGCAGCTTGGCAATCTCAGATACGCAGTATTTT